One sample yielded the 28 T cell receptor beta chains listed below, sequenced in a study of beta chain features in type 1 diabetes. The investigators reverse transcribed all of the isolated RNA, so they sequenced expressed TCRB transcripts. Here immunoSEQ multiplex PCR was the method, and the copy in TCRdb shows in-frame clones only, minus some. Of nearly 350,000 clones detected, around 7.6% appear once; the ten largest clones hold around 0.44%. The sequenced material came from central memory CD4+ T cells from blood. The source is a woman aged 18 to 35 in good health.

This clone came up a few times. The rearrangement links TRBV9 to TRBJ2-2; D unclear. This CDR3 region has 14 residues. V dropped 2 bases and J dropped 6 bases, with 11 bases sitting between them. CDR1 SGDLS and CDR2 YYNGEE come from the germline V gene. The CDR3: CASSVDVKPGELFF. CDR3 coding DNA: TGTGCCAGCAGCGTCGATGTAAAACCCGGGGAGCTGTTTTTT.

CDR3 sequence reads: CASSGPSGTSGGAGYF. Written as DNA, the CDR3 is TGCGCCAGCAGCGGCCCCTCCGGGACTAGCGGGGGGGCAGGGTACTTC. This sequence joins TRBV10-2 and TRBJ2-5; the match to TRBD2 covers 16 bases. The CDR3 runs to 16 residues. V was clipped by 6 bases and J by 13 bases; unmatched bases: 14. The germline CDR1 and CDR2 sequences are WSHSY and SAAADI.

The CDR3 sequence is CASSRTGQTSVGKTQYF. The CDR3 DNA follows: TGTGCCAGCAGCCGCACTGGCCAGACTAGCGTCGGAAAGACCCAGTACTTC. The chain couples TRBV27 to TRBJ2-5; 8 nucleotides agree with TRBD2. V shed 6 bases, J shed 6 bases, and the junction held 18 bases outside the gene matches. The CDR3 is 17 amino acids. Germline V gene data show CDR1 as MNHEY and CDR2 as SMNVEV (reference sequence).

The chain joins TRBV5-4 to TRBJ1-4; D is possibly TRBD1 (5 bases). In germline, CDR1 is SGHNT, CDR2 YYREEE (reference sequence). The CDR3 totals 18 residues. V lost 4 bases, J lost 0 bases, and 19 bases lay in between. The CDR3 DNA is TGTGCCAGCAGCCCAGGGTCCAGGATCCTTGCAACTAATGAAAAACTGTTTTTT. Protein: CASSPGSRILATNEKLFF.

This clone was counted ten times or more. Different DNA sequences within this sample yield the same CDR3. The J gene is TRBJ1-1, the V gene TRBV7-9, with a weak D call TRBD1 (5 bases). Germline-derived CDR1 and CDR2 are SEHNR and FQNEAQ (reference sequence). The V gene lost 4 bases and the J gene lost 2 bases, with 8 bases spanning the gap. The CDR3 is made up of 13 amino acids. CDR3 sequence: CASSSQGNTEAFF. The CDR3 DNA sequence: TGTGCCAGCAGCTCCCAGGGTAACACTGAAGCTTTCTTT. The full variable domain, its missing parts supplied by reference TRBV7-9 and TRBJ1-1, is DTGVSQNPRHKITKRGQNVTFRCDPISEHNRLYWYRQTLGQGPEFLTYFQNEAQLEKSRLLSDRFSAERPKGSFSTLEIQRTEQGDSAMYLCASSSQGNTEAFFGQGTRLTVV.

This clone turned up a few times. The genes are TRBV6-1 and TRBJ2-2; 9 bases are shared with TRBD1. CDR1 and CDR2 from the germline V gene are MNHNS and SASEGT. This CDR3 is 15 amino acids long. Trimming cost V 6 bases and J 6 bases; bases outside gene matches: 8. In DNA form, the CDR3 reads TGTGCCAGCAGGCCGGGACAGGGCTTACCCGGGGAGCTGTTTTTT. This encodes CASRPGQGLPGELFF.

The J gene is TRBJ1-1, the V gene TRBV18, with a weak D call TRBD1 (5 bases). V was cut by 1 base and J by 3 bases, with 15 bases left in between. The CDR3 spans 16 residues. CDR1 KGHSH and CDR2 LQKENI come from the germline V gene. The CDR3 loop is CASSPRIGEVDTEAFF. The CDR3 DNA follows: TGTGCCAGCTCACCACGGATAGGGGAGGTGGACACTGAAGCTTTCTTT.

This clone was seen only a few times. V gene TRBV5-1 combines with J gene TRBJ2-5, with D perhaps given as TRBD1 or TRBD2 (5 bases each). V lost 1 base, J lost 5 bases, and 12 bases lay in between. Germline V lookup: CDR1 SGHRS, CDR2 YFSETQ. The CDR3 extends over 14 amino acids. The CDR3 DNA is TGCGCCAGCAGCTTGATGGGGACCGGGGAGACCCAGTACTTC. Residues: CASSLMGTGETQYF.

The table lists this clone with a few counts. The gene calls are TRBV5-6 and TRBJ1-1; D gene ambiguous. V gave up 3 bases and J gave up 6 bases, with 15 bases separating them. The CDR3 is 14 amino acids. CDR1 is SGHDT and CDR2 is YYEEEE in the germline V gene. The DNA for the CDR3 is TGTGCCAGCAGCTCGGTTGGCCCAAGCTCTGAAGCTTTCTTT. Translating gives CASSSVGPSSEAFF.

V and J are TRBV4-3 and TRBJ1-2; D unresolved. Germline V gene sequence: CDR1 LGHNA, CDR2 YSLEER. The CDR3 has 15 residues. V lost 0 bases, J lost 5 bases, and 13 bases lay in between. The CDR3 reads CASSQDSADSYGYTF. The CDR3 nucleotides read TGCGCCAGCAGCCAAGATAGTGCAGACTCTTATGGCTACACCTTC.

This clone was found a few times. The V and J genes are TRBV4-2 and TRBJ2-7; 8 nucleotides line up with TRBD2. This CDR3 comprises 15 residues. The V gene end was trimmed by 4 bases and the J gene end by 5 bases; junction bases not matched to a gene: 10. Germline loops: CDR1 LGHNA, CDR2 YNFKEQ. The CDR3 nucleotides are TGTGCCAGCAGCCCAAAAGCGGGAGCAGCTAACGAGCAGTACTTC. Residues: CASSPKAGAANEQYF.

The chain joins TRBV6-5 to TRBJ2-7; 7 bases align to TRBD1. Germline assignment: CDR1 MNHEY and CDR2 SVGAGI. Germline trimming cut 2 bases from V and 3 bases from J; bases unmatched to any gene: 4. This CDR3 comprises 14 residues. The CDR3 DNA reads TGTGCCAGCAGTTACAGGGGGCAGGACTACGAGCAGTACTTC. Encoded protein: CASSYRGQDYEQYF.

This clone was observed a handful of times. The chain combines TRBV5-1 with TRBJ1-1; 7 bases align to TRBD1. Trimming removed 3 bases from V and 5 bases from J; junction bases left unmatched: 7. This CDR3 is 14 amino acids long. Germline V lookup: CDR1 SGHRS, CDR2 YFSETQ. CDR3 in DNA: TGCGCCAGCAGCTACCAGGGGGATAGAACTGAAGCTTTCTTT. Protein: CASSYQGDRTEAFF.

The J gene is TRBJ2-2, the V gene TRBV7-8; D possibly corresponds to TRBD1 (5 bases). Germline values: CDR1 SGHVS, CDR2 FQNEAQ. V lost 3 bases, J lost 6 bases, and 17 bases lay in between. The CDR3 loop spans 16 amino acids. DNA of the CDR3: TGTGCCAGCAGCTTGATATGGGGCAATCAGCCCGGGGAGCTGTTTTTT. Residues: CASSLIWGNQPGELFF.

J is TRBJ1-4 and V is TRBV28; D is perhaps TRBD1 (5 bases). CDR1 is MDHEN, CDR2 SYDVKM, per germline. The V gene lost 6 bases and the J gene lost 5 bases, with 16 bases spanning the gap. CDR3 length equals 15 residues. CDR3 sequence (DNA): TGTGCCAGCAGGCCCGGGGGTCTACTAAATGAAAAACTGTTTTTT. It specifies CASRPGGLLNEKLFF.

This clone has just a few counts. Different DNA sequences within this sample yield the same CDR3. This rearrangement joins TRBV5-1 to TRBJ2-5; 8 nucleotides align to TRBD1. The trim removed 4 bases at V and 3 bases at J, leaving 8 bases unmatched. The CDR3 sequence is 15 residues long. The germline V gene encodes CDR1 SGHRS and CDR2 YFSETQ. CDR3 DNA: TGCGCCAGCAGCCCTGGGACAGGTAGTGAAGAGACCCAGTACTTC. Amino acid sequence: CASSPGTGSEETQYF.

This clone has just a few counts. The CDR3 coding sequence is TGTGCCAGCAGCTTAGCGGGTCGGGAAGATACGCAGTATTTT. It is translated as CASSLAGREDTQYF. The V call is TRBV7-3, the J call TRBJ2-3; tentatively, D is TRBD2 (5 bases). The CDR3 has 14 residues. The V end lost 2 bases, the J end lost 5 bases, and 11 bases lay between the germline ends. Per the germline V gene, CDR1 is SGHTA and CDR2 is FQGTGA. Drawing the rest from reference TRBV7-3 and TRBJ2-3, the complete variable domain is GAGVSQTPSNKVTEKGKYVELRCDPISGHTALYWYRQSLGQGPEFLIYFQGTGAADDSGLPNDRFFAVRPEGSVSTLKIQRTERGDSAVYLCASSLAGREDTQYFGPGTRLTVL.

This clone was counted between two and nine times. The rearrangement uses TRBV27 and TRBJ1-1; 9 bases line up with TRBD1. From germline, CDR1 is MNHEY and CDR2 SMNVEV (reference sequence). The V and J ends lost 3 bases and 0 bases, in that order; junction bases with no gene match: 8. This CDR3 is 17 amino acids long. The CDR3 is CASSFSDRGRMNTEAFF. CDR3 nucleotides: TGTGCCAGCAGTTTTTCGGACAGGGGTAGGATGAACACTGAAGCTTTCTTT.

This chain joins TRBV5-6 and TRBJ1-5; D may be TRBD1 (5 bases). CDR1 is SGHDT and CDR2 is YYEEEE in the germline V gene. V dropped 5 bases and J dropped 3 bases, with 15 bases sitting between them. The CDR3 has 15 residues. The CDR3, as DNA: TGTGCCAGCAGGAGGCAGGGAAGCAACAATCAGCCCCAGCATTTT. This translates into CASRRQGSNNQPQHF.

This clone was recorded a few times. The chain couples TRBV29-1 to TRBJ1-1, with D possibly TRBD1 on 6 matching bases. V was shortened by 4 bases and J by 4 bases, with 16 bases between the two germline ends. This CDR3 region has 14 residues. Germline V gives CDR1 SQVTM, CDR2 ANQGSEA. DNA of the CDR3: TGCAGCGTTGGGGTGTGGGGGCGCGGCACTGAAGCTTTCTTT. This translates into CSVGVWGRGTEAFF.

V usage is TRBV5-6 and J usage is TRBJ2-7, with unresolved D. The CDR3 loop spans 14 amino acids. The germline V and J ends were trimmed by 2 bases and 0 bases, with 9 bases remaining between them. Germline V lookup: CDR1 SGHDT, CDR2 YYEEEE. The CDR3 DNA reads TGTGCCAGCAGCTTTCCCGTAAGCTCCTACGAGCAGTACTTC. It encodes CASSFPVSSYEQYF.

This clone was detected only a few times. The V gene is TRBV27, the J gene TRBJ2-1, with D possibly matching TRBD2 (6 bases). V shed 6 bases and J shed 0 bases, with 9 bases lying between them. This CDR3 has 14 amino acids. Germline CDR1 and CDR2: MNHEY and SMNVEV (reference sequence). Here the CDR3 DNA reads TGTGCCAGCAGCCGGGGGAGCTCCTACAATGAGCAGTTCTTC. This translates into CASSRGSSYNEQFF.

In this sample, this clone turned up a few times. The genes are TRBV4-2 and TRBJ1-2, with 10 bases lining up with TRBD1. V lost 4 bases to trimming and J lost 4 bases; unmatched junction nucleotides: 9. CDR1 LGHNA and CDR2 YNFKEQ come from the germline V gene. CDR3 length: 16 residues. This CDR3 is CASSPPKGTGAYGYTF. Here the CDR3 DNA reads TGTGCCAGCAGCCCCCCAAAGGGGACAGGGGCCTATGGCTACACCTTC.

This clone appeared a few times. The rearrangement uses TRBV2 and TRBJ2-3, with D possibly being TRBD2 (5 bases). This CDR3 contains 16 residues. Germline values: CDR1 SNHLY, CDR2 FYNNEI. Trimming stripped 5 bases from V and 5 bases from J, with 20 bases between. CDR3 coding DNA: TGTGCCAGCAGTTTTGTTTCGGGCGGGCCCGAAGATACGCAGTATTTT. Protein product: CASSFVSGGPEDTQYF. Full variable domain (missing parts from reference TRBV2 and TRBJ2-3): EPEVTQTPSHQVTQMGQEVILRCVPISNHLYFYWYRQILGQKVEFLVSFYNNEISEKSEIFDDQFSVERPDGSNFTLKIRSTKLEDSAMYFCASSFVSGGPEDTQYFGPGTRLTVL.

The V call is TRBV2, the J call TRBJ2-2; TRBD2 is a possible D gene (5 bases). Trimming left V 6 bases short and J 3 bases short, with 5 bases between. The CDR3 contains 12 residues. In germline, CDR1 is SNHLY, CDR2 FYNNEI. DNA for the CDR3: TGTGCCAGCAGGAGGGACACCGGGGAGCTGTTTTTT. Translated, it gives CASRRDTGELFF.

CDR3 coding DNA: TGTGCCAGCAGCTCCGGGTCCCGGTCGACTTATGGCTACACCTTC. Its translation: CASSSGSRSTYGYTF. V gene TRBV7-9 combines with J gene TRBJ1-2; D is ambiguous. Trimming removed 4 bases from V and 5 bases from J, with 17 bases in between. CDR1 and CDR2 from the germline V gene are SEHNR and FQNEAQ (reference sequence). The CDR3 is made up of 15 amino acids.

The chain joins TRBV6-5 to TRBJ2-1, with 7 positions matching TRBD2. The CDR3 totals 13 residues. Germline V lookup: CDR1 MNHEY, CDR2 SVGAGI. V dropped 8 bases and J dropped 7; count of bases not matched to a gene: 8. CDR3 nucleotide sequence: TGTGCCAGCCAAAACGGGGGGTCTAATGAGCAGTTCTTC. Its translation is CASQNGGSNEQFF.

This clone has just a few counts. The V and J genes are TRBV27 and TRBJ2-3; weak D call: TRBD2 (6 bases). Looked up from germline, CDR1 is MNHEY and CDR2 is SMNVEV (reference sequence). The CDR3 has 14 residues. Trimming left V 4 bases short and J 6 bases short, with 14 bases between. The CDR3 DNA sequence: TGTGCCAGCAGTTCGCGACTAGACGGGGATACGCAGTATTTT. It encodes CASSSRLDGDTQYF.